This T cell receptor (beta chain) was identified during a study of vaccination effects on CD4 cells after COVID-19. A remark on this clone: Its antigen is undetermined.

The assay was immunoSEQ multiplex PCR, and TCRdb's table has in-frame clones only and misses some. Of roughly 46,000 clones in the sample, about 76% are singletons; the top ten hold around 5%. Subsequent to a culture period of under 11 days, CD4+ T cells were isolated. Confirmation by PCR established that the person had SARS-CoV-2 infection between March and December 2020. Vaccine administered to participants consisted of two doses of either BNT162b2 or mRNA-1273. The CDR3 has 14 residues. CDR1 is SGHRS, CDR2 YFSETQ, per germline. V lost 0 bases to trimming and J lost 3 bases; unmatched junction nucleotides: 2.

The chain joins TRBV5-1 to TRBJ2-5; 7 positions agree with TRBD2. Sequencing used CD4+ T cells from PBMCs cultured without peptide, obtained after COVID-19 vaccination. This receptor was taken from a human donor who had a prior SARS-CoV-2 infection. In nucleotides, the CDR3 is TGCGCCAGCAGCTTGGCCAGCGGGGAAGAGACCCAGTACTTC. As protein: CASSLASGEETQYF.